Each of the 29 T cell receptor beta chains below was sequenced from the same sample in a study of shared clonotypes between healthy human individuals (dated by TCRdb to the early 2020s). The protocol used for the library was the immunoSEQ multiplex PCR assay. TCRdb stores this immuneACCESS table with in-frame sequences only. Part of the clones is absent; in the studies checked, under half of the shortfall reflects unresolved V genes, and no reason is known for the rest. The sample includes 1.4 million or so clones, with less than 99% observed a single time. The top ten hold approximately 0.38% of the sample. The source material was naive CD4+ T cells sorted from blood. This specimen's cell subset or site label, per the study, means: CD45RA+ positively selected. Source of these receptors: a man in his thirties or forties in good health.

This rearrangement joins TRBV27 to TRBJ1-1, with D possibly TRBD1 on 6 matching bases. CDR3 length: 14 amino acids. Germline-derived CDR1 and CDR2 are MNHEY and SMNVEV (reference sequence). Trimming took off 3 bases at V and 9 bases at J, with 17 bases between the two ends. This CDR3 reads CASSLGAGAGKAFF. The CDR3 region has the DNA TGTGCCAGCAGTTTGGGGGCGGGGGCAGGGAAAGCTTTCTTT.

The V call is TRBV7-3, the J call TRBJ2-3; 8 nucleotides line up with TRBD2. The CDR3 loop spans 16 amino acids. The ends lost 4 bases at V and 0 bases at J; junction bases unmatched: 6. The V gene's germline CDR1 is SGHTA and CDR2 FQGTGA. The CDR3: CASSSLAGTSTDTQYF. Here the CDR3 DNA reads TGTGCCAGCAGCTCCCTAGCGGGTACTAGCACAGATACGCAGTATTTT.

The chain couples TRBV11-2 to TRBJ1-1; D remains ambiguous. The CDR3 spans 15 residues. The V end was cut by 5 bases, the J end by 0 bases, with 13 bases between. Germline V CDR1 and CDR2: SGHAT, FQNNGV. CDR3 sequence reads: CASSPVGILNTEAFF. In nucleotides, the CDR3 is TGTGCCAGCAGCCCCGTCGGGATACTGAACACTGAAGCTTTCTTT.

The chain employs TRBV7-9 and TRBJ1-5; 12 bases are a match to TRBD1. The V and J ends lost 5 bases and 7 bases, in that order; junction bases with no gene match: 9. Germline V lookup: CDR1 SEHNR, CDR2 FQNEAQ (reference sequence). This CDR3 has 16 residues. CDR3 sequence (DNA): TGTGCCAGCAGCGAAGGGACAGGGGGCCGAGGGCAGCCCCAGCATTTT. It yields the protein CASSEGTGGRGQPQHF.

This clone has a single count. The rearrangement links TRBV10-1 to TRBJ2-7, with D unresolved. Germline assignment: CDR1 WNHNN and CDR2 SYGVQD (reference sequence). The CDR3 has 15 residues. V was cut by 6 bases and J by 2 bases, with 17 bases left in between. CDR3 protein: CASSAGSPWPYEQYF. The CDR3 coding sequence is TGCGCCAGCAGCGCCGGCTCCCCGTGGCCCTACGAGCAGTACTTC.

About this clone: The junction differs from germline at one of its ends, possibly a read error. The CDR3 is CASSQGIRDTQYF. The DNA for the CDR3 is TGTGCTAGCAGTCAAGGGATAAGGGATACGCAGTATTTT. The rearrangement links TRBV7-7 to TRBJ2-3, with unresolved D. CDR1 and CDR2 from the germline V gene are SSHAT and FNYEAQ (reference sequence). This CDR3 is built from 13 residues.

V usage is TRBV18 and J usage is TRBJ2-7; 10 nucleotides align to TRBD2. This CDR3 region has 14 residues. The J segment lost 2 bases and the V segment lost 4 bases, leaving 2 bases of the junction unmatched. CDR1 is KGHSH, CDR2 LQKENI, per germline. In DNA, the CDR3 is TGTGCCAGCTCACGCAGCGGGAGGGCCTACGAGCAGTACTTC. Encoded protein: CASSRSGRAYEQYF.

The CDR3 region has the DNA TGTGCCAGCAGCAAAGAAAGACCCGCAACTAATGAAAAACTGTTTTTT. Translating gives CASSKERPATNEKLFF. V gene TRBV21-1 combines with J gene TRBJ1-4. TRBV21-1 is labeled a pseudogene. This CDR3 is 16 amino acids long.

The chain is built from TRBV10-1 and TRBJ2-5, with a tentative D call TRBD1 (5 bases). Germline CDR1 reads WNHNN; CDR2 reads SYGVQD (reference sequence). V was shortened by 4 bases and J by 3 bases, with 9 bases between the two germline ends. CDR3 size: 13 residues. CDR3 sequence: CASSGTTKETQYF. The DNA for the CDR3 is TGCGCCAGCAGTGGGACAACAAAAGAGACCCAGTACTTC.

This chain uses TRBV27 with TRBJ1-4, with no clear D. Trimming pared 3 bases from V and 5 bases from J, leaving 10 bases between. The CDR3 contains 14 residues. From germline, CDR1 is MNHEY and CDR2 SMNVEV (reference sequence). CDR3 nucleotides: TGTGCCAGCAGTTTGGGCAGGCCGAATGAAAAACTGTTTTTT. Its protein product is CASSLGRPNEKLFF.

The chain links TRBV5-1 to TRBJ2-7; the match to TRBD2 covers 7 bases. V was pared by 0 bases and J by 2 bases, with 5 bases of the junction left unmatched. Germline loops: CDR1 SGHRS, CDR2 YFSETQ. The CDR3 covers 15 residues. This CDR3 reads CASSLVGGGTYEQYF. CDR3 DNA sequence: TGCGCCAGCAGCTTGGTTGGCGGGGGTACCTACGAGCAGTACTTC. Supplemented by reference TRBV5-1 and TRBJ2-7, the full variable domain reads KAGVTQTPRYLIKTRGQQVTLSCSPISGHRSVSWYQQTPGQGLQFLFEYFSETQRNKGNFPGRFSGRQFSNSRSEMNVSTLELGDSALYLCASSLVGGGTYEQYFGPGTRLTVT.

V usage is TRBV29-1 and J usage is TRBJ2-3; D is unresolved. Per the germline V gene, CDR1 is SQVTM and CDR2 is ANQGSEA. The CDR3 contains 11 residues. The chain's CDR3 is CSITPLDTQYF. CDR3 bases: TGCAGTATCACGCCACTGGATACGCAGTATTTT.

The CDR3 loop reads CASSVGEGRPPYNEQFF. CDR3 DNA: TGTGCCAGCAGCGTAGGGGAGGGTCGTCCCCCTTACAATGAGCAGTTCTTC. The chain recombines TRBV9 with TRBJ2-1, with 7 bases fitting TRBD2. V shed 0 bases, J shed 4 bases, and the junction held 10 bases outside the gene matches. Looked up from germline, CDR1 is SGDLS and CDR2 is YYNGEE. The CDR3 loop spans 17 amino acids.

V and J are TRBV9 and TRBJ2-3; D is possibly TRBD1 (6 bases). The CDR3 covers 16 residues. V shed 4 bases and J shed 0 bases, with 15 bases lying between them. Germline V gives CDR1 SGDLS, CDR2 YYNGEE. CDR3 in DNA: TGTGCCAGCAGCCTCGGACAGTTAATAAGCACAGATACGCAGTATTTT. Encoded protein: CASSLGQLISTDTQYF.

This clone appeared a single time. The chain links TRBV29-1 to TRBJ2-3, with 7 bases matching TRBD2. CDR3 size: 14 residues. CDR1 is SQVTM and CDR2 is ANQGSEA in the germline V gene. Unmatched junction bases numbered 11, after V lost 4 bases and J lost 7 bases. The CDR3 region is CSVVGSGKSNTQYF. DNA for the CDR3: TGCAGCGTTGTGGGGAGCGGGAAATCAAATACGCAGTATTTT.

This rearrangement joins TRBV15 to TRBJ1-2; TRBD1 is a possible D gene (5 bases). V shed 0 bases and J shed 10 bases, with 15 bases lying between them. This CDR3 contains 14 residues. Per the germline V gene, CDR1 is LNHNV and CDR2 is YYDKDF (reference sequence). The CDR3 is CATSREAGRGTYTF. The DNA of the CDR3 is TGTGCCACCAGCAGAGAGGCAGGGCGGGGGACCTACACCTTC.

The V call is TRBV7-9, the J call TRBJ2-2, with D possibly called TRBD1 or TRBD2 (5 bases each). This CDR3 comprises 16 residues. The V end lost 2 bases, the J end lost 6 bases, and 16 bases lay between the germline ends. Germline V gene lookup returns CDR1 SEHNR and CDR2 FQNEAQ (reference sequence). The CDR3 DNA reads as TGTGCCAGCAGCTTATGGGGGAGCCGCCATCCCGGGGAGCTGTTTTTT. Protein sequence: CASSLWGSRHPGELFF.

The DNA for the CDR3 is TGTGCCAGCAGCCCAGCGGGGAGCTCCTACAATGAGCAGTTCTTC. Encoded protein: CASSPAGSSYNEQFF. The chain recombines TRBV7-2 with TRBJ2-1, with 7 bases matching TRBD2. Germline assignment: CDR1 SGHTA and CDR2 FQGNSA. The CDR3 covers 15 residues. Trimming at V came to 5 bases and at J to 0 bases, leaving 4 bases not matched to a gene.

This sequence joins TRBV6-5 and TRBJ1-2, with D possibly being TRBD1 (6 bases). The V gene lost 6 bases and the J gene lost 8 bases, with 22 bases spanning the gap. The CDR3 sequence is 15 residues long. The germline V gene has CDR1 MNHEY and CDR2 SVGAGI. CDR3 DNA: TGTGCCAGCAGCCTAGCCGCAGGGGTTTTTGGCGGCTACACCTTC. Translating it yields CASSLAAGVFGGYTF.

The rearrangement joins TRBV6-5 to TRBJ2-7; 8 nucleotides agree with TRBD1. Germline trimming cut 6 bases from V and 8 bases from J; bases unmatched to any gene: 12. The CDR3 is 14 residues long. Germline lookup yields CDR1 MNHEY and CDR2 SVGAGI. For the CDR3, the DNA is TGTGCCAGCAGCTACCGGACAGGGAACCTTCAGCAGTACTTC. This codes for CASSYRTGNLQQYF.

Concerning this clone: The same CDR3 arises from other DNA sequences in this sample as well. The J gene is TRBJ1-3, the V gene TRBV5-1, with 9 bases matching TRBD1. The CDR3 loop spans 15 amino acids. With V trimmed by 5 bases and J by 1 base, 4 bases remained unmatched. Germline CDR1 and CDR2: SGHRS and YFSETQ. CDR3 residues: CASSRTGESGNTIYF. CDR3 DNA: TGCGCCAGCAGTAGGACAGGGGAGTCTGGAAACACCATATATTTT.

This clone appeared a single time. The chain is built from TRBV5-4 and TRBJ2-7, with D perhaps TRBD1 (6 bases). The CDR3 sequence is 14 residues long. Germline lookup yields CDR1 SGHNT and CDR2 YYREEE (reference sequence). Trimming stripped 3 bases from V and 3 bases from J, with 13 bases between. CDR3 residues: CASSSRTEYYEQYF. The DNA of the CDR3 is TGTGCCAGCAGCTCCCGGACAGAGTACTACGAGCAGTACTTC. Based on the CDR3 plus reference TRBV5-4 and TRBJ2-7, the full variable domain is ETGVTQSPTHLIKTRGQQVTLRCSSQSGHNTVSWYQQALGQGPQFIFQYYREEENGRGNFPPRFSGLQFPNYSSELNVNALELDDSALYLCASSSRTEYYEQYFGPGTRLTVT.

As for this clone: This same CDR3 is encoded by further DNA sequences in the sample. The V call is TRBV30, the J call TRBJ2-1, with D unresolved. CDR3 length equals 13 residues. From germline, CDR1 is GTSNPN and CDR2 SVGIG (reference sequence). Trimming cost V 1 base and J 0 bases, with 4 bases left between them. The CDR3 is CAWSGDSYNEQFF. CDR3 sequence (DNA): TGTGCCTGGAGTGGGGACTCCTACAATGAGCAGTTCTTC. Full variable domain (missing parts from reference TRBV30 and TRBJ2-1): SQTIHQWPATLVQPVGSPLSLECTVEGTSNPNLYWYRQAAGRGLQLLFYSVGIGQISSEVPQNLSASRPQDRQFILSSKKLLLSDSGFYLCAWSGDSYNEQFFGPGTRLTVL.

The chain is built from TRBV5-4 and TRBJ2-5; 9 bases are a match to TRBD2. Germline V gives CDR1 SGHNT, CDR2 YYREEE (reference sequence). The CDR3 runs to 18 residues. The J segment lost 2 bases and the V segment lost 4 bases, leaving 15 bases of the junction unmatched. CDR3 amino acids: CASSLGGGSGRLQETQYF. The CDR3 region has the DNA TGTGCCAGCAGCCTGGGGGGAGGTAGCGGGAGATTACAAGAGACCCAGTACTTC.

The chain joins TRBV11-2 to TRBJ2-3; a possible D gene is TRBD2 (6 bases). Trimming removed 4 bases at V and 0 bases at J, with 11 bases between. CDR3 length: 15 amino acids. Germline-derived CDR1 and CDR2 are SGHAT and FQNNGV. The CDR3 loop reads CASSSPGTSTDTQYF. The CDR3 DNA is TGTGCCAGCAGCTCCCCGGGGACTAGCACAGATACGCAGTATTTT.

The chain combines TRBV7-3 with TRBJ2-1; D unresolved. The V gene's germline CDR1 is SGHTA and CDR2 FQGTGA. The CDR3 is 16 amino acids. V gave up 4 bases and J gave up 0 bases, with 13 bases separating them. CDR3 nucleotide sequence: TGTGCCAGCAGCTCCCTGGTTGGGTCCTCCTACAATGAGCAGTTCTTC. Its translation is CASSSLVGSSYNEQFF.

V and J are TRBV29-1 and TRBJ2-1; TRBD2 matches 14 bases. From germline, CDR1 is SQVTM and CDR2 ANQGSEA. Trimming took 5 bases from V and 1 from J; bases not matched to a gene: 7. The CDR3 extends over 17 amino acids. CDR3 sequence reads: CSVLGTSGSESYNEQFF. CDR3 DNA sequence: TGCAGCGTTTTAGGGACTAGCGGGAGCGAATCCTACAATGAGCAGTTCTTC.

Worth noting for this clone: Other DNA sequences in the same sample also yield this CDR3. The genes are TRBV11-2 and TRBJ2-7; the D is unclear. Germline CDR1 SGHAT, CDR2 FQNNGV. This CDR3 has 11 amino acids. V lost 1 base, J lost 7 bases, and 5 bases lay in between. The CDR3 DNA reads TGTGCCAGCAGCTTAGTCAATGAGCAGTACTTC. This sequence encodes CASSLVNEQYF. Filled out from reference TRBV11-2 and TRBJ2-7, the complete variable domain reads EAGVAQSPRYKIIEKRQSVAFWCNPISGHATLYWYQQILGQGPKLLIQFQNNGVVDDSQLPKDRFSAERLKGVDSTLKIQPAKLEDSAVYLCASSLVNEQYFGPGTRLTVT.

Only one count was recorded for this clone. V gene TRBV18 combines with J gene TRBJ1-1; 8 positions match TRBD1. The CDR3 runs to 16 residues. Germline-derived CDR1 and CDR2 are KGHSH and LQKENI. J was trimmed by 5 bases and V by 3 bases; bases with no gene match: 11. The CDR3 bases are TGTGCCAGCTCACCGTACTCAGGGGGCACTAGGACTGAAGCTTTCTTT. Translated: CASSPYSGGTRTEAFF.